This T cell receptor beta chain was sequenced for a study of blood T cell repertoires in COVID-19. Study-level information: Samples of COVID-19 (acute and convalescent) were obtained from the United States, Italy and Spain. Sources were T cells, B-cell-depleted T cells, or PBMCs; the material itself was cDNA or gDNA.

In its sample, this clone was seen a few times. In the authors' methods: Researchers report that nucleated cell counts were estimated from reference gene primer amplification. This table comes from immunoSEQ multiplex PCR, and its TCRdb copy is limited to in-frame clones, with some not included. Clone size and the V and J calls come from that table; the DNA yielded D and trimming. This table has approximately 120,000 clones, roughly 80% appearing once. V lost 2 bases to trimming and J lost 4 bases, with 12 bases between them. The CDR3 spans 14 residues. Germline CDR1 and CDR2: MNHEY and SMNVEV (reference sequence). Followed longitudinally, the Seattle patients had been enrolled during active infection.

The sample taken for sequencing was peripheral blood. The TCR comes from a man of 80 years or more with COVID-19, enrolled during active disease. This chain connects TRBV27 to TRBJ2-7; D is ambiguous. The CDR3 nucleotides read TGTGCCAGCAGTTTAAATCCAGGAAGGTACGAGCAGTACTTC. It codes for CASSLNPGRYEQYF.